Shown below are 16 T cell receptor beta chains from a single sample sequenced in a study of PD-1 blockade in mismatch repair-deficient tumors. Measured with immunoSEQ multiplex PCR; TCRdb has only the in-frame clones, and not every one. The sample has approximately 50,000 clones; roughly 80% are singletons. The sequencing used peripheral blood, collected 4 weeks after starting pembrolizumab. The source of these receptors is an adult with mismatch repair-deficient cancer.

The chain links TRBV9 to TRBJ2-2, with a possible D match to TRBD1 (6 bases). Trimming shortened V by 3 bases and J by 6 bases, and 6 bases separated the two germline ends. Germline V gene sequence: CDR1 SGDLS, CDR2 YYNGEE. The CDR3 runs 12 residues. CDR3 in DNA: TGTGCCAGCAGCGAGGGGGCCGGGGAGCTGTTTTTT. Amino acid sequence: CASSEGAGELFF.

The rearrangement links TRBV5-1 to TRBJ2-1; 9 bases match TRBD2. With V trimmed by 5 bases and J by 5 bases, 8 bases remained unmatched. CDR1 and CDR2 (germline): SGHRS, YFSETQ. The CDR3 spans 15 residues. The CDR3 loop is CASSPYSGSNNEQFF. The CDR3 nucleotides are TGCGCCAGCAGTCCTTATAGCGGGAGCAACAATGAGCAGTTCTTC.

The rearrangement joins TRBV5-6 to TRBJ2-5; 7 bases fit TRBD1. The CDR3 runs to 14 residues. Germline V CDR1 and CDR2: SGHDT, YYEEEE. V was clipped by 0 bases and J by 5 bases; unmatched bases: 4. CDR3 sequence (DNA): TGTGCCAGCAGCTTGGGTGACAGGGCTGAGACCCAGTACTTC. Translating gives CASSLGDRAETQYF.

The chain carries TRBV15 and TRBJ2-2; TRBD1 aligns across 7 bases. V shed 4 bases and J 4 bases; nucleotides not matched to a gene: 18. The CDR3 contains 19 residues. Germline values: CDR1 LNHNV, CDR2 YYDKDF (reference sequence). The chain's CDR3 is CATSTTLVGGAHGTGELFF. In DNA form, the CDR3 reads TGTGCCACCAGCACTACTTTAGTAGGGGGCGCCCATGGCACCGGGGAGCTGTTTTTT.

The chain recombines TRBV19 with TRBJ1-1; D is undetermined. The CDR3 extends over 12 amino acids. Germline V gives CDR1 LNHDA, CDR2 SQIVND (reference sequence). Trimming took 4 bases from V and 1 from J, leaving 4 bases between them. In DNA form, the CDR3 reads TGTGCCAGTAGTAACAAGAACACTGAAGCTTTCTTT. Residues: CASSNKNTEAFF.

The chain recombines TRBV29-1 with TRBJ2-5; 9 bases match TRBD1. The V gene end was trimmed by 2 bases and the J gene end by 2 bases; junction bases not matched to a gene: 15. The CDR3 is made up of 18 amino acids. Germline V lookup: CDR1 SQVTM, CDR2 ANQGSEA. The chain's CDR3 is CSVEPATGGALLQETQYF. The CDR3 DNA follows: TGCAGCGTTGAACCGGCAACAGGGGGCGCCCTTTTACAAGAGACCCAGTACTTC.

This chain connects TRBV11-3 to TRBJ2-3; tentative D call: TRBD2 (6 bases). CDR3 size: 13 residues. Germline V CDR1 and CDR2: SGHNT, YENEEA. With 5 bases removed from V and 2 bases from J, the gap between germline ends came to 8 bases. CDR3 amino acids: CASSGTATDTQYF. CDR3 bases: TGTGCCAGCAGCGGGACTGCCACAGATACGCAGTATTTT.

CDR3 coding DNA: TGTGCCAGCAGCGAAGAGGCGGCTAGCCTCGGGGAGCAGTACTTC. Protein sequence: CASSEEAASLGEQYF. This chain links TRBV13 with TRBJ2-7; TRBD2 is a possible D gene (5 bases). Germline CDR1 is PRHDT and CDR2 is FYEKMQ (reference sequence). The CDR3 has 15 residues. The ends were cut back, 5 bases at V and 7 bases at J, with 21 bases in the middle.

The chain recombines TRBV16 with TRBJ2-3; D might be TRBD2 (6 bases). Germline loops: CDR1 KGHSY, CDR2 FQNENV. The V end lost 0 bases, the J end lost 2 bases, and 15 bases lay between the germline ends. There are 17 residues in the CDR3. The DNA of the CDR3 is TGTGCCAGCAGCCAATCCCCGGGACTGGTAAACACAGATACGCAGTATTTT. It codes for CASSQSPGLVNTDTQYF.

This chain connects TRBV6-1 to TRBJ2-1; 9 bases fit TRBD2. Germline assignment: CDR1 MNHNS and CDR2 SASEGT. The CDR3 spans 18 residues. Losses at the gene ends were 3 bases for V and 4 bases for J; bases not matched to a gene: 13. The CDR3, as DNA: TGTGCCAGCAGTGACCTCTTAGCGGGAGCCGCCGGGTACAATGAGCAGTTCTTC. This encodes CASSDLLAGAAGYNEQFF.

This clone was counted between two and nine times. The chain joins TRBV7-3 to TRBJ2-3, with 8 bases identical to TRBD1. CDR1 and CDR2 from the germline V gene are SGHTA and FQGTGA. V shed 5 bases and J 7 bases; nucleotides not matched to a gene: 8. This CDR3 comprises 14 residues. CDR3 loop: CASSRDRQDYTQYF. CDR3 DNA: TGTGCCAGCAGCCGGGACAGGCAGGATTATACGCAGTATTTT.

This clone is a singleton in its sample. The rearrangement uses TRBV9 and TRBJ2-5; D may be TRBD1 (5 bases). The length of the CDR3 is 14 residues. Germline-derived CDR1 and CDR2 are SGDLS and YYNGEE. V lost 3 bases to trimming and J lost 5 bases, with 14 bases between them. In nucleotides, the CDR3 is TGTGCCAGCAGCGGTCTGGGGCCAGGGGAGACCCAGTACTTC. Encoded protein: CASSGLGPGETQYF.

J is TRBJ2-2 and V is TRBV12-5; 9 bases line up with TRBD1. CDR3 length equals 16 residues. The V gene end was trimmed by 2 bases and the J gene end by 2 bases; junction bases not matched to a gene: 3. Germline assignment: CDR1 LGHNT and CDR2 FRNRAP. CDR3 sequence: CASGLIQGANTGELFF. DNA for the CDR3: TGTGCTAGTGGTTTGATACAGGGGGCTAACACCGGGGAGCTGTTTTTT.

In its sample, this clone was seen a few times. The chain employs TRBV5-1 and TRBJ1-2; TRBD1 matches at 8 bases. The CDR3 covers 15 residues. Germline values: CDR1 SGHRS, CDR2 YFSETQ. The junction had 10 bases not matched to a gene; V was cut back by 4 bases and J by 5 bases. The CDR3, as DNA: TGCGCCAGCAGCGGACAGGGTGACGCGCTGTATGGCTACACCTTC. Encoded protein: CASSGQGDALYGYTF.

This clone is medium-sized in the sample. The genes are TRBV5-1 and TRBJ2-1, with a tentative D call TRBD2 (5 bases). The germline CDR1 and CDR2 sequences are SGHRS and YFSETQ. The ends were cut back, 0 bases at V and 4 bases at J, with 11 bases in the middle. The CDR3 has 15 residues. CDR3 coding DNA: TGCGCCAGCAGCTTGGTGGGCGGGCCGTACAATGAGCAGTTCTTC. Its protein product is CASSLVGGPYNEQFF.

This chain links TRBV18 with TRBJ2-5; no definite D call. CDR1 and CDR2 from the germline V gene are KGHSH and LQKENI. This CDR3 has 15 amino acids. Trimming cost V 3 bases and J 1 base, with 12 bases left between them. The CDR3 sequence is CASSPVGSGQETQYF. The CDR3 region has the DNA TGTGCCAGCTCACCCGTCGGGTCGGGCCAAGAGACCCAGTACTTC.